These 18 T cell receptor beta chains were all obtained from the same sample, sequenced in a study of CD4+ T cells in melanoma. Some clones are missing from TCRdb's copy, which holds only in-frame ones; the method was immunoSEQ multiplex PCR. The data show some 110,000 clones, 80% to 95% seen once. The sequenced sample consisted of peripheral blood. The source of these receptors is a human donor with melanoma.

V usage is TRBV7-2 and J usage is TRBJ2-6; D assignment may be TRBD1 or TRBD2 (7 bases each). CDR1 and CDR2 from the germline V gene are SGHTA and FQGNSA. Trimming took 3 bases from V and 8 from J, leaving 20 bases between them. This CDR3 contains 17 residues. CDR3 amino acids: CASSLQGGVLRSNVLTF. As DNA, the CDR3 is TGTGCCAGCAGCTTGCAGGGGGGGGTCCTTAGGTCCAACGTCCTGACTTTC.

A single count supports this clone. The rearrangement links TRBV4-3 to TRBJ2-7; D unclear. CDR3 size: 19 residues. Germline lookup yields CDR1 LGHNA and CDR2 YSLEER. The germline V and J ends were trimmed by 3 bases and 3 bases, with 27 bases remaining between them. The CDR3 protein is CASSQTFSARTSFLYEQYF. CDR3 nucleotide sequence: TGCGCCAGCAGCCAGACCTTTTCCGCGCGGACCTCCTTTCTCTACGAGCAGTACTTC.

The rearrangement uses TRBV7-3 and TRBJ2-1, with D perhaps given as TRBD1 or TRBD2 (5 bases each). The CDR3 is made up of 17 amino acids. With 4 bases removed from V and 3 bases from J, the gap between germline ends came to 19 bases. CDR1 is SGHTA, CDR2 FQGTGA, per germline. The CDR3 is CASSYSLRELGYNEQFF. The CDR3 DNA follows: TGTGCCAGCAGCTATAGCCTCAGGGAGTTAGGCTACAATGAGCAGTTCTTC. The variable domain in full, completed from reference TRBV7-3 and TRBJ2-1, reads GAGVSQTPSNKVTEKGKYVELRCDPISGHTALYWYRQSLGQGPEFLIYFQGTGAADDSGLPNDRFFAVRPEGSVSTLKIQRTERGDSAVYLCASSYSLRELGYNEQFFGPGTRLTVL.

CDR3 in amino acids: CASSLQGSRVEGNQPQHF. For the CDR3, the DNA is TGTGCCAGCAGTTTACAAGGTTCACGGGTGGAAGGCAATCAGCCCCAGCATTTT. The chain carries TRBV28 and TRBJ1-5; no clear D. Trimming took 2 bases from V and 2 from J, leaving 19 bases between them. CDR3 size: 18 residues. Germline V CDR1 and CDR2: MDHEN, SYDVKM.

The gene calls are TRBV10-3 and TRBJ1-1; no definite D call. In germline, CDR1 is ENHRY, CDR2 SYGVKD. Trimming pared 4 bases from V and 0 bases from J, leaving 6 bases between. This CDR3 comprises 13 residues. The CDR3 spells CAISGIMNTEAFF. CDR3 bases: TGTGCCATCAGTGGCATCATGAACACTGAAGCTTTCTTT.

The V call is TRBV4-3, the J call TRBJ1-2, with 7 bases matching TRBD1. CDR1 is LGHNA and CDR2 is YSLEER in the germline V gene. J gave up 8 bases and V 1 base, and 4 bases lay outside the gene matches. This CDR3 has 13 residues. The CDR3 nucleotides are TGCGCCAGCAGCCAAGGACAGGGAGGAGGCTACACCTTC. It codes for CASSQGQGGGYTF.

The chain has TRBV7-2 and TRBJ2-1; D call uncertain. V was pared by 3 bases and J by 10 bases, with 10 bases between. Germline values: CDR1 SGHTA, CDR2 FQGNSA. The CDR3 runs 12 residues. CDR3 bases: TGTGCCAGCAGCTTGACAATACGGGAGCAGTTCTTC. Translated, it gives CASSLTIREQFF.

The CDR3 DNA is TGCGCCAGCAGCTTGGTGGGGGCGCGGGATTCACCCCTCCACTTT. Translation: CASSLVGARDSPLHF. The gene calls are TRBV5-1 and TRBJ1-6, with a tentative D call TRBD1 (6 bases). Between the trimmed V and J ends, which lost 0 bases and 8 bases, there was a span of 12 bases. The CDR3 runs 15 residues. Germline CDR1 is SGHRS and CDR2 is YFSETQ. The complete variable domain, with remaining parts taken from reference TRBV5-1 and TRBJ1-6, reads KAGVTQTPRYLIKTRGQQVTLSCSPISGHRSVSWYQQTPGQGLQFLFEYFSETQRNKGNFPGRFSGRQFSNSRSEMNVSTLELGDSALYLCASSLVGARDSPLHFGNGTRLTVT.

The CDR3 DNA follows: TGTGCCAGCAGCTTGCTTGGGCCCGCCAATAATTCACCCCTCCACTTT. It translates to CASSLLGPANNSPLHF. The chain employs TRBV5-8 and TRBJ1-6, with D uncertain. V gave up 1 base and J gave up 5 bases, with 13 bases separating them. The CDR3 loop spans 16 amino acids. Germline lookup yields CDR1 SGHTS and CDR2 YDEGEE. Complete variable domain (other parts from reference TRBV5-8 and TRBJ1-6): EAGVTQSPTHLIKTRGQQATLRCSPISGHTSVYWYQQALGLGLQFLLWYDEGEERNRGNFPPRFSGRQFPNYSSELNVNALELEDSALYLCASSLLGPANNSPLHFGNGTRLTVT.

The V and J genes are TRBV27 and TRBJ1-2; perhaps TRBD1 as D (6 bases). Trimming shortened V by 4 bases and J by 0 bases, and 12 bases separated the two germline ends. This CDR3 has 15 residues. Per the germline V gene, CDR1 is MNHEY and CDR2 is SMNVEV (reference sequence). CDR3 sequence (DNA): TGTGCCAGCAGTTCCTACAGGGCAGCTAACTATGGCTACACCTTC. It codes for CASSSYRAANYGYTF.

With respect to this clone: The junction shows a germline mismatch at one end, possibly a read error. The V and J genes are TRBV2 and TRBJ1-2, with 7 bases that match TRBD1. There are 15 residues in the CDR3. CDR1 is SNHLY and CDR2 is FYNNEI in the germline V gene. The CDR3 DNA is TGTGCAAGCAGTGAGGGGGCCGGGACTGTCTATGGCTACACCTTC. Translation gives CASSEGAGTVYGYTF. The full variable domain, completed using reference TRBV2 and TRBJ1-2, is EPEVTQTPSHQVTQMGQEVILRCVPISNHLYFYWYRQILGQKVEFLVSFYNNEISEKSEIFDDQFSVERPDGSNFTLKIRSTKLEDSAMYFCASSEGAGTVYGYTFGSGTRLTVV.

V gene TRBV18 combines with J gene TRBJ2-5; a possible D gene is TRBD2 (6 bases). This CDR3 region has 14 residues. CDR1 is KGHSH and CDR2 is LQKENI in the germline V gene. V was trimmed by 3 bases and J by 4 bases, leaving 12 bases between them. The CDR3 here is CASSPPLGGETQYF. Written as DNA, the CDR3 is TGTGCCAGCTCACCCCCGCTGGGGGGAGAGACCCAGTACTTC.

J is TRBJ2-5 and V is TRBV27; perhaps TRBD1 as D (6 bases). The CDR3 length is 16 residues. Trimming took off 0 bases at V and 4 bases at J, with 15 bases between the two ends. Germline assignment: CDR1 MNHEY and CDR2 SMNVEV (reference sequence). The DNA of the CDR3 is TGTGCCAGCAGTTTATCAAGGGGAACAGGGTTAGAGACCCAGTACTTC. As protein: CASSLSRGTGLETQYF.

The V call is TRBV5-5, the J call TRBJ2-7; TRBD1 matches 9 bases. V dropped 4 bases and J dropped 5; count of bases not matched to a gene: 7. The CDR3 consists of 14 residues. CDR1 and CDR2 (germline): SGHKS, YYEKEE (reference sequence). CDR3 in amino acids: CASSKQGAGDEQYF. The CDR3 bases are TGTGCCAGCAGCAAACAGGGGGCAGGGGACGAGCAGTACTTC.

V usage is TRBV6-1 and J usage is TRBJ2-7; the match to TRBD1 covers 8 bases. Germline values: CDR1 MNHNS, CDR2 SASEGT. This CDR3 has 15 amino acids. V lost 6 bases, J lost 6 bases, and 13 bases stayed unmatched. DNA for the CDR3: TGTGCCAGCAGAGACCCCGGACAGGGAGGCGGCGAGCAGTACTTC. Translating it yields CASRDPGQGGGEQYF.

The CDR3 sequence is CASKGRAIYGYTF. CDR3 coding DNA: TGTGCCAGCAAGGGCAGGGCGATTTATGGCTACACCTTC. V and J are TRBV6-5 and TRBJ1-2, with D possibly matching TRBD1 (5 bases). The CDR3 has 13 residues. V shed 7 bases and J shed 5 bases, with 14 bases lying between them. Germline V gene sequence: CDR1 MNHEY, CDR2 SVGAGI.

This clone was seen a single time. V is TRBV19 and J is TRBJ2-6; perhaps D is TRBD1 or TRBD2 (5 bases each). The germline gives CDR1 LNHDA, CDR2 SQIVND (reference sequence). V lost 6 bases and J lost 0, with 6 bases in between. This CDR3 has 14 residues. In DNA form, the CDR3 reads TGTGCCAGTAGGGGGGTCTCTGGGGCCAACGTCCTGACTTTC. Its translation is CASRGVSGANVLTF.

The V and J genes are TRBV9 and TRBJ1-6, with a possible D match to TRBD1 (6 bases). The CDR3 is 14 amino acids. Germline CDR1 and CDR2: SGDLS and YYNGEE. V was clipped by 4 bases and J by 4 bases, with 9 bases between them. The CDR3 bases are TGTGCCAGCAGCCCAGGACAGTATAATTCACCCCTCCACTTT. It yields the protein CASSPGQYNSPLHF.